A selection of T cell receptor beta chains follows, all from one sample in a study of blood T cells in healthy people across ages. MiXCR, applied by TCRdb to the 5' RACE reads, yields one record per CDR3 protein. The table lists some 640,000 distinct CDR3 sequences, around 48% of them singletons. Source material: blood. The origin of the receptors is a woman aged 55-70 years in good health. Both conserved end residues are part of each CDR3. The order of the fields is V gene, D gene, J gene, clone size, CDR3 DNA, CDR3 protein. D genes are given only for firm matches. Not every row has a clone size; where given, it reads once, few, many or a size class.

v_call: TRBV5-5
d_call: -
j_call: TRBJ1-2
clone_size: -
cdr3_nt: TGTGCCAGCAGCAGGAAGCCCACATGGAACTATGGCTACACCTTC
cdr3_aa: CASSRKPTWNYGYTF

v_call: TRBV12-3/TRBV12-4
d_call: -
j_call: TRBJ1-1
clone_size: -
cdr3_nt: TGTGCCAGCAGAACAGGCGATAACACTGAAGCTTTCTTT
cdr3_aa: CASRTGDNTEAFF

v_call: TRBV20-1
d_call: TRBD2
j_call: TRBJ2-7
clone_size: -
cdr3_nt: TGCAGTGCGGCCCTAGCGGGGGTGCCCTACGAGCAGTACTTC
cdr3_aa: CSAALAGVPYEQYF

v_call: TRBV6-1
d_call: -
j_call: TRBJ1-2
clone_size: -
cdr3_nt: TGTGCCAGCAGTGAATCGGTGGGCGCGGGATATGGCTACACCTTC
cdr3_aa: CASSESVGAGYGYTF

v_call: TRBV29-1
d_call: TRBD2
j_call: TRBJ2-3
clone_size: many
cdr3_nt: TGCAGCGTTGAGACCGGACTAGCGGTTACAGATACGCAGTATTTT
cdr3_aa: CSVETGLAVTDTQYF

v_call: TRBV13
d_call: TRBD1
j_call: TRBJ2-1
clone_size: once
cdr3_nt: TGTGCCAGCAGCTGGACAGGGGGAAGGTTAGTTGAGCAGTTCTTC
cdr3_aa: CASSWTGGRLVEQFF

v_call: TRBV7-8
d_call: TRBD2
j_call: TRBJ2-5
clone_size: once
cdr3_nt: TGTGCCAGCAGCTCATTAGCGGGAGGACTTGGCAATGAGCAGTACTTC
cdr3_aa: CASSSLAGGLGNEQYF

v_call: TRBV20-1
d_call: -
j_call: TRBJ2-7
clone_size: -
cdr3_nt: TGCAGTGCTAGGCTTGGTGGATACGAGCAGTACTTC
cdr3_aa: CSARLGGYEQYF

v_call: TRBV6-1
d_call: TRBD1
j_call: TRBJ1-2
clone_size: -
cdr3_nt: TGTGCCAGCAGTGGACAGGGGACTTATGGCTACACCTTC
cdr3_aa: CASSGQGTYGYTF

v_call: TRBV29-1
d_call: TRBD2
j_call: TRBJ2-5
clone_size: few
cdr3_nt: TGCAGCGTGCTAGCGGGAGTTGCTGAGACCCAGTACTTC
cdr3_aa: CSVLAGVAETQYF

v_call: TRBV5-1
d_call: TRBD1
j_call: TRBJ1-2
clone_size: few
cdr3_nt: TGCGCCAGCAGCTCTCAGGGGGCGCAAAATGGCTACACCTTC
cdr3_aa: CASSSQGAQNGYTF

v_call: TRBV7-6
d_call: -
j_call: TRBJ1-1
clone_size: -
cdr3_nt: TGTGCCAGCAGCGATACTCAGGGTGAAACTGAAGCTTTCTTT
cdr3_aa: CASSDTQGETEAFF

v_call: TRBV6-2/TRBV6-3
d_call: -
j_call: TRBJ2-7
clone_size: -
cdr3_nt: TGTGCCAGCAGTAGGGGTGGCCGCGGTGACGAGCAGTACTTC
cdr3_aa: CASSRGGRGDEQYF

v_call: TRBV27
d_call: -
j_call: TRBJ1-5
clone_size: -
cdr3_nt: TGTGCCAGCAGGGCCGAGGGATATAGCAATCAGCCCCAGCATTTT
cdr3_aa: CASRAEGYSNQPQHF

v_call: TRBV4-3
d_call: -
j_call: TRBJ2-7
clone_size: -
cdr3_nt: TGCGTCAGCAGCCAAGTTATCGGCAGCCGCTCCTACGAGCAGTACTTC
cdr3_aa: CVSSQVIGSRSYEQYF

v_call: TRBV5-1
d_call: -
j_call: TRBJ2-7
clone_size: -
cdr3_nt: TGCGCCAGCAGCCCAGACAGATCCTACGAGCAGTACTTC
cdr3_aa: CASSPDRSYEQYF

v_call: TRBV10-3
d_call: TRBD2
j_call: TRBJ2-1
clone_size: -
cdr3_nt: TGTGCCATCAGTGAGTATAGGTCTCAGAGGACTAGCGGGACCAGCTCCTACAATGAGCAGTTCTTC
cdr3_aa: CAISEYRSQRTSGTSSYNEQFF

v_call: TRBV29-1
d_call: -
j_call: TRBJ2-1
clone_size: few
cdr3_nt: TGCAGCGTTCTCGACCCATCGAGCTCCTACAATGAGCAGTTCTTC
cdr3_aa: CSVLDPSSSYNEQFF

v_call: TRBV28
d_call: TRBD2
j_call: TRBJ2-7
clone_size: -
cdr3_nt: TGTGCCAGCAGAGCCAGCGGGAGGGCCGAGCAGTACTTC
cdr3_aa: CASRASGRAEQYF

v_call: TRBV5-6
d_call: -
j_call: TRBJ2-1
clone_size: -
cdr3_nt: TGTGCCAGCAGCTTATATAGCGGATCGATCAATGAGCAGTTCTTC
cdr3_aa: CASSLYSGSINEQFF

v_call: TRBV13
d_call: -
j_call: TRBJ2-1
clone_size: -
cdr3_nt: TGTGCCAGCAGCTTTCTACCCGGAAGCTCCTACAATGAGCAGTTCTTC
cdr3_aa: CASSFLPGSSYNEQFF

v_call: TRBV7-2
d_call: -
j_call: TRBJ2-1
clone_size: -
cdr3_nt: TGTGCCAGCAGCGTAGGCAGGTTCTACAATGAGCAGTTCTTC
cdr3_aa: CASSVGRFYNEQFF